These 15 T cell receptor beta chains were sequenced from one sample in a study of Ad26.COV2.S vaccination and SARS-CoV-2 variants. Here immunoSEQ multiplex PCR was the method, and the copy in TCRdb shows in-frame clones only, minus some. There are approximately 250,000 clones in the sample; 70% to 90% occur only once, and about 2.7% lies in the top ten. Noted treatment: over 15 received Ad26.COV2.S at low or high dose, single or two shots; roughly 5 received placebo; per-sample allocation not given. Day 63 after the first injection of vaccine or placebo was the sampling time. Sequenced here: peripheral blood, sampled in a trial of Ad26.COV2.S vaccine versus placebo. The source is a person between 18 and 65 years old who received the Ad26.COV2.S COVID-19 vaccine or a placebo.

This chain connects TRBV2 to TRBJ1-4; D uncertain. Per the germline V gene, CDR1 is SNHLY and CDR2 is FYNNEI. The V end lost 4 bases, the J end lost 3 bases, and 12 bases lay between the germline ends. This CDR3 comprises 15 residues. DNA of the CDR3: TGTGCCAGCAGTGCCGATCGCCGGTCTAATGAAAAACTGTTTTTT. Protein: CASSADRRSNEKLFF.

V gene TRBV2 combines with J gene TRBJ1-4, with TRBD1 matching 9 bases. CDR1 is SNHLY and CDR2 is FYNNEI in the germline V gene. The CDR3 has 14 amino acids. With 0 bases clipped from V and 10 bases from J, the junction kept 3 bases outside the gene matches. CDR3 in amino acids: CASSEATGGGKLFF. The CDR3, as DNA: TGTGCCAGCAGTGAAGCGACAGGGGGAGGAAAACTGTTTTTT.

The chain has TRBV3-1 (or the pseudogene TRBV3-2) and TRBJ1-1; D may be TRBD1 (5 bases). Germline-derived CDR1 and CDR2 are LGHDT and YNNKEL (reference sequence). The CDR3 extends over 16 amino acids. The V gene lost 4 bases and the J gene lost 7 bases, with 22 bases spanning the gap. CDR3 DNA sequence: TGTGCCAGCAGCCCCCCAGGGAAGGGGATGTGGAATGAAGCTTTCTTT. Protein: CASSPPGKGMWNEAFF.

The rearrangement joins TRBV19 to TRBJ1-1; D is perhaps TRBD1 (6 bases). CDR1 and CDR2 from the germline V gene are LNHDA and SQIVND (reference sequence). Trimming took off 1 base at V and 1 base at J, with 16 bases between the two ends. The CDR3 sequence is 17 residues long. The CDR3 coding sequence is TGTGCCAGTAGTATAGTAACGATCAGGGGAGGGAACACTGAAGCTTTCTTT. It codes for CASSIVTIRGGNTEAFF. Full variable domain (outside the CDR3, taken from reference TRBV19 and TRBJ1-1): DGGITQSPKYLFRKEGQNVTLSCEQNLNHDAMYWYRQDPGQGLRLIYYSQIVNDFQKGDIAEGYSVSREKKESFPLTVTSAQKNPTAFYLCASSIVTIRGGNTEAFFGQGTRLTVV.

The V call is TRBV4-2, the J call TRBJ2-7; D is unclear. This CDR3 is 15 amino acids long. Deletions cut 0 bases from V and 2 bases from J, with 11 bases between. Per germline, CDR1 LGHNA and CDR2 YNFKEQ. The DNA of the CDR3 is TGTGCCAGCAGCCAAGACTTGCGAATCACCTACGAGCAGTACTTC. This encodes CASSQDLRITYEQYF.

V usage is TRBV6-2 or TRBV6-3 and J usage is TRBJ1-1; TRBD1 agrees at 8 bases. V was clipped by 6 bases and J by 6 bases; unmatched bases: 3. The CDR3 loop spans 12 amino acids. The germline V gene has CDR1 MNHEY and CDR2 SVGEGT. The CDR3 nucleotides are TGTGCCAGCAGCTTGACAGGGGCTGAAGCTTTCTTT. This gives the protein CASSLTGAEAFF.

V gene TRBV4-3 combines with J gene TRBJ2-7; the match to TRBD2 covers 8 bases. The CDR3 consists of 18 residues. V lost 0 bases and J lost 4; bases outside the gene matches: 14. From germline, CDR1 is LGHNA and CDR2 YSLEER. The CDR3 sequence is CASSQDRLDGGAWYEQYF. The CDR3 nucleotides read TGCGCCAGCAGCCAAGATCGACTCGACGGGGGGGCCTGGTACGAGCAGTACTTC.

The V call is TRBV29-1, the J call TRBJ1-2, with D possibly being TRBD1 (5 bases). The CDR3 covers 12 residues. V shed 3 bases and J shed 7 bases, with 12 bases lying between them. From germline, CDR1 is SQVTM and CDR2 ANQGSEA. CDR3 DNA: TGCAGCGTTGAGTTGCTGGGGGGTGGCTACACCTTC. This codes for CSVELLGGGYTF.

V gene TRBV7-9 combines with J gene TRBJ2-5, with 10 bases lining up with TRBD2. The CDR3 spans 16 residues. Germline trimming cut 5 bases from V and 3 bases from J; bases unmatched to any gene: 9. Germline loops: CDR1 SEHNR, CDR2 FQNEAQ (reference sequence). CDR3 sequence reads: CASSPTLAGVEETQYF. Written as DNA, the CDR3 is TGTGCCAGCAGCCCGACCCTAGCGGGAGTGGAAGAGACCCAGTACTTC.

The chain recombines TRBV7-6 with TRBJ1-6; D unresolved. The CDR3 sequence is 15 residues long. V was trimmed by 0 bases and J by 10 bases, leaving 13 bases between them. The germline gives CDR1 SGHVS, CDR2 FNYEAQ. CDR3 in DNA: TGTGCCAGCAGCTTAGCGACCGCCACCCAATCACCCCTCCACTTT. Translating it yields CASSLATATQSPLHF. The full variable domain, its missing parts supplied by reference TRBV7-6 and TRBJ1-6, is GAGVSQSPRYKVTKRGQDVALRCDPISGHVSLYWYRQALGQGPEFLTYFNYEAQQDKSGLPNDRFSAERPEGSISTLTIQRTEQRDSAMYRCASSLATATQSPLHFGNGTRLTVT.

The chain joins TRBV27 to TRBJ2-6; 7 bases align to TRBD1. Germline V gene data show CDR1 as MNHEY and CDR2 as SMNVEV (reference sequence). CDR3 length equals 18 residues. Unmatched junction bases numbered 15, after V lost 5 bases and J lost 5 bases. The CDR3 DNA follows: TGTGCCAGCAGTGCGCTCCGGGACAGACCGATCTGGGCCAACGTCCTGACTTTC. This sequence encodes CASSALRDRPIWANVLTF. Combining the CDR3 with reference TRBV27 and TRBJ2-6 gives the whole variable domain EAQVTQNPRYLITVTGKKLTVTCSQNMNHEYMSWYRQDPGLGLRQIYYSMNVEVTDKGDVPEGYKVSRKEKRNFPLILESPSPNQTSLYFCASSALRDRPIWANVLTFGAGSRLTVL.

The CDR3 is CTFGGGRSYNEQFF. Here the CDR3 DNA reads TGTACCTTCGGGGGTGGGAGGTCCTACAATGAGCAGTTCTTC. The rearrangement joins TRBV2 to TRBJ2-1; tentatively, D is TRBD2 (6 bases). Germline V gives CDR1 SNHLY, CDR2 FYNNEI. The CDR3 runs to 14 residues.

The gene calls are TRBV7-3 and TRBJ1-1; D unresolved. V gave up 0 bases and J gave up 1 base, with 9 bases separating them. The CDR3 consists of 15 residues. The germline V gene has CDR1 SGHTA and CDR2 FQGTGA. CDR3 in DNA: TGTGCCAGCAGCTTAACCTCTACCGGGAACACTGAAGCTTTCTTT. It yields the protein CASSLTSTGNTEAFF.

This clone was observed a single time. The chain links TRBV5-6 to TRBJ2-7, with 9 bases that match TRBD2. CDR3 length: 15 amino acids. With 0 bases clipped from V and 5 bases from J, the junction kept 6 bases outside the gene matches. CDR1 and CDR2 from the germline V gene are SGHDT and YYEEEE. CDR3 sequence: CASSLGSGGFHEQYF. The CDR3 DNA is TGTGCCAGCAGCTTGGGGAGCGGGGGGTTCCACGAGCAGTACTTC.

This clone was recorded only once. The chain has TRBV7-3 and TRBJ2-6, with TRBD2 matching over 11 bases. In germline, CDR1 is SGHTA, CDR2 FQGTGA. The CDR3 runs to 19 residues. Losses at the gene ends were 5 bases for V and 4 bases for J; bases not matched to a gene: 13. The CDR3 sequence is CASSLVLAGGPSGANVLTF. DNA for the CDR3: TGTGCCAGCAGCCTAGTATTAGCGGGAGGGCCCTCCGGGGCCAACGTCCTGACTTTC.